The 10 T cell receptor beta chains presented below share a single source sample, sequenced in a study of T cell responses to AZD1222 COVID-19 vaccine (dated by TCRdb to the early 2020s). Explained via the paper, the time point label denotes: about 28 days (+/-7) after the second vaccine dose. The library was produced with the immunoSEQ multiplex PCR assay. As stored in TCRdb, this immuneACCESS dataset retains in-frame rearrangements with V and J assigned. A fraction of the clones does not appear; measured against another copy, unresolved V genes explain less than half of the discrepancy, and the remainder lacks a known reason. The sample includes about 150,000 clones, with 80% to 95% observed a single time. Together, the top ten hold approximately 6.2% of the sample. Sequences were derived from peripheral blood, sampled 28 days after the second AZD1222 dose. The source is an adult who received the AZD1222 COVID-19 vaccine.

The V and J genes are TRBV6-5 and TRBJ1-1; D remains ambiguous. The CDR3 extends over 13 amino acids. V dropped 8 bases and J dropped 1 base, with 11 bases sitting between them. Germline CDR1 reads MNHEY; CDR2 reads SVGAGI. The CDR3 reads CASLRTSNTEAFF. Written as DNA, the CDR3 is TGTGCCAGCCTCCGGACTTCGAACACTGAAGCTTTCTTT.

The V and J genes are TRBV10-3 and TRBJ1-6, with 7 bases matching TRBD1. The CDR3 spans 15 residues. Looked up from germline, CDR1 is ENHRY and CDR2 is SYGVKD. After removal of 6 bases from V and 5 bases from J, the junction contained 7 bases not matched to a gene. The CDR3 reads CAIRNRDRDNSPLHF. The CDR3 nucleotides are TGTGCCATCAGGAACCGGGACAGAGATAATTCACCCCTCCACTTT.

The chain combines TRBV7-2 with TRBJ2-6, with 7 bases identical to TRBD1. Germline trimming cut 5 bases from V and 8 bases from J; bases unmatched to any gene: 6. This CDR3 has 14 residues. Germline V gene sequence: CDR1 SGHTA, CDR2 FQGNSA. The CDR3 DNA reads as TGTGCCAGCAGCCCCCGACAGGGTCCCAACGTCCTGACTTTC. This translates into CASSPRQGPNVLTF.

This clone was recorded once. The chain links TRBV19 to TRBJ2-1, with D possibly TRBD2 on 5 matching bases. In germline, CDR1 is LNHDA, CDR2 SQIVND (reference sequence). The CDR3 totals 10 residues. This CDR3 is CAAGHNEQFF. CDR3 DNA sequence: TGTGCTGCGGGCCACAATGAGCAGTTCTTC.

This chain joins TRBV5-1 and TRBJ1-6, with a tentative D call TRBD1 (6 bases). Germline V gene lookup returns CDR1 SGHRS and CDR2 YFSETQ. The V and J ends lost 4 bases and 8 bases respectively, with 22 bases between them. The CDR3 loop spans 17 amino acids. This CDR3 reads CASSDRRGPALDSPLHF. CDR3 bases: TGCGCCAGCAGCGACCGCAGGGGCCCAGCCCTGGATTCACCCCTCCACTTT. The whole variable domain, remainder taken from reference TRBV5-1 and TRBJ1-6, is KAGVTQTPRYLIKTRGQQVTLSCSPISGHRSVSWYQQTPGQGLQFLFEYFSETQRNKGNFPGRFSGRQFSNSRSEMNVSTLELGDSALYLCASSDRRGPALDSPLHFGNGTRLTVT.

The CDR3 spells CASTLGAGGSTDTQYF. DNA for the CDR3: TGTGCCAGCACCTTGGGCGCGGGGGGTAGCACAGATACGCAGTATTTT. The chain recombines TRBV9 with TRBJ2-3; 8 bases line up with TRBD2. The CDR3 is made up of 16 amino acids. V dropped 6 bases and J dropped 0; count of bases not matched to a gene: 9. Germline V gene sequence: CDR1 SGDLS, CDR2 YYNGEE. Combining the CDR3 with reference TRBV9 and TRBJ2-3 gives the whole variable domain DSGVTQTPKHLITATGQRVTLRCSPRSGDLSVYWYQQSLDQGLQFLIQYYNGEERAKGNILERFSAQQFPDLHSELNLSSLELGDSALYFCASTLGAGGSTDTQYFGPGTRLTVL.

A note on this clone: At one end, the junction sequence differs from germline, possibly due to a read error. The rearrangement joins TRBV24-1 to TRBJ1-1; weak D call: TRBD1 (6 bases). The CDR3 is 13 residues long. Germline CDR1 and CDR2: KGHDR and SFDVKD. For the CDR3, the DNA is TGTGCCACCAGTGACGGGGACAACACCGAAGCTTTCTTT. The encoded protein is CATSDGDNTEAFF.

This clone came up once. V usage is TRBV5-6 and J usage is TRBJ1-4, with TRBD1 identical over 7 bases. This CDR3 spans 14 amino acids. V was pared by 2 bases and J by 5 bases, with 3 bases of the junction left unmatched. Germline assignment: CDR1 SGHDT and CDR2 YYEEEE. DNA for the CDR3: TGTGCCAGCAGCTTACCAGGGGGGAATGAAAAACTGTTTTTT. It is translated as CASSLPGGNEKLFF.

This clone has only one observation. This chain uses TRBV12-3 or TRBV12-4 with TRBJ1-6; no definite D call. The V end was cut by 3 bases, the J end by 9 bases, with 9 bases between. The CDR3 runs to 13 residues. The CDR3 is CASSLLGRSPLHF. In DNA form, the CDR3 reads TGTGCCAGCAGTTTGTTAGGGCGTTCACCCCTCCACTTT.

The chain is built from TRBV9 and TRBJ1-2; D not resolved. The CDR3 totals 13 residues. From germline, CDR1 is SGDLS and CDR2 YYNGEE. Trimming left V 4 bases short and J 3 bases short, with 10 bases between. CDR3 residues: CASSPRTDYGYTF. The CDR3 bases are TGTGCCAGCAGCCCCAGGACTGACTATGGCTACACCTTC.